A selection of T cell receptor beta chains follows, all from one sample in a study of shared clonotypes between healthy human individuals. The protocol was immunoSEQ multiplex PCR, while the TCRdb copy is restricted to in-frame clones and leaves out a portion. Among about 530,000 clones listed, roughly 79% were seen once. The sample consisted of PBMCs. Every receptor here comes from a woman between 35 and 50 years old in good health. Some clones in this sample may be carry-over from other donors' samples. Each CDR3 is given with its conserved first and last residue. Fields, in order: V gene, clone size, J gene, CDR3 protein. Size is stated for part of the rows, as once, few or many counts, or as a class when the clone is expanded.

v_call: TRBV11-2
clone_size: .
j_call: TRBJ2-1
cdr3_aa: CASTLGRFTDEQFF

v_call: TRBV5-1
clone_size: .
j_call: TRBJ2-1
cdr3_aa: CASSLNTVDANNEQFF

v_call: TRBV7-2
clone_size: .
j_call: TRBJ1-2
cdr3_aa: CASSLAEGVGYGYTF

v_call: TRBV28
clone_size: many
j_call: TRBJ1-5
cdr3_aa: CASSFQGNQPQHF

v_call: TRBV6-5
clone_size: few
j_call: TRBJ1-5
cdr3_aa: CASRRTGDSNQPQHF

v_call: TRBV19
clone_size: once
j_call: TRBJ2-5
cdr3_aa: CASSRGDRGETQYF

v_call: TRBV6-5
clone_size: .
j_call: TRBJ2-1
cdr3_aa: CASSYGGTGWNEQFF

v_call: TRBV7-2
clone_size: .
j_call: TRBJ2-5
cdr3_aa: CASSPQGWQETQYF

v_call: TRBV2
clone_size: .
j_call: TRBJ2-2
cdr3_aa: CASSETGELFF

v_call: TRBV7-2
clone_size: .
j_call: TRBJ2-5
cdr3_aa: CASSFLIPGETQYF

v_call: TRBV27
clone_size: once
j_call: TRBJ2-2
cdr3_aa: CASSPLGPNTGELFF

v_call: TRBV2
clone_size: .
j_call: TRBJ2-1
cdr3_aa: CASILRGRGTSGAYNEQFF

v_call: TRBV2
clone_size: .
j_call: .
cdr3_aa: CASRQGPTYEQYF

v_call: TRBV7-9
clone_size: once
j_call: TRBJ1-5
cdr3_aa: CASSVGQTQPQHF

v_call: TRBV30
clone_size: .
j_call: TRBJ1-2
cdr3_aa: CAWSVRRVSFGGYTF

v_call: TRBV11-2
clone_size: .
j_call: TRBJ1-5
cdr3_aa: CASTISRPDGHNQPQHF

v_call: TRBV30
clone_size: .
j_call: TRBJ2-3
cdr3_aa: CAWSEGLGTDTQYF

v_call: TRBV30
clone_size: .
j_call: TRBJ1-2
cdr3_aa: CAWSVSVWTANYGYTF

v_call: TRBV7-9
clone_size: .
j_call: TRBJ2-1
cdr3_aa: CASSTPDRIIYNEQFF

v_call: TRBV5-4
clone_size: .
j_call: TRBJ2-7
cdr3_aa: CASSLIGTSGSIYEQYF

v_call: TRBV19
clone_size: .
j_call: TRBJ1-1
cdr3_aa: CASSTDLSSRAEAFF

v_call: TRBV2
clone_size: .
j_call: TRBJ1-5
cdr3_aa: CASKDRAHSNQPQHF

v_call: TRBV7-9
clone_size: .
j_call: TRBJ2-3
cdr3_aa: CASTPRRGVSTDTQYF

v_call: TRBV7-8
clone_size: once
j_call: TRBJ1-1
cdr3_aa: CASSPRFTVNTEAFF

v_call: TRBV7-2
clone_size: .
j_call: TRBJ1-2
cdr3_aa: CASSLWQGGSNYGYTF

v_call: TRBV2
clone_size: .
j_call: TRBJ1-5
cdr3_aa: CASSREGYSNQPQHF

v_call: TRBV18
clone_size: .
j_call: TRBJ1-4
cdr3_aa: CASSPRTGSNEKLFF

v_call: TRBV6-1
clone_size: once
j_call: TRBJ1-4
cdr3_aa: CASSEGGATNEKLFF

v_call: TRBV30
clone_size: .
j_call: TRBJ2-2
cdr3_aa: CACNKVTGELFF

v_call: TRBV28
clone_size: .
j_call: TRBJ1-4
cdr3_aa: CASSLAGQLSGNEKLFF

v_call: TRBV2
clone_size: .
j_call: TRBJ2-5
cdr3_aa: CASSEIAKETQYF

v_call: TRBV11-2
clone_size: .
j_call: TRBJ2-1
cdr3_aa: CASSVLAGAPGDEQFF

v_call: TRBV19
clone_size: once
j_call: TRBJ1-5
cdr3_aa: CASSINRESGQPQHF

v_call: TRBV27
clone_size: .
j_call: TRBJ2-7
cdr3_aa: CASTTLAGFTLNEQYF

v_call: TRBV5-8
clone_size: .
j_call: TRBJ2-7
cdr3_aa: CASSSGPERYEQYF

v_call: TRBV6-5
clone_size: .
j_call: TRBJ1-5
cdr3_aa: CASKRQGINQPQHF

v_call: TRBV6-1
clone_size: .
j_call: TRBJ2-7
cdr3_aa: CASRWDTTYEQYF

v_call: TRBV9
clone_size: .
j_call: TRBJ2-7
cdr3_aa: CASRQSSYEQYF

v_call: TRBV2
clone_size: .
j_call: TRBJ2-3
cdr3_aa: CASTVDMGDTQYF

v_call: TRBV4-1
clone_size: .
j_call: TRBJ2-3
cdr3_aa: CASSQAYTDTQYF

v_call: TRBV2
clone_size: few
j_call: TRBJ1-4
cdr3_aa: CASSERGEKLFF